The clone carrying this T cell receptor (beta chain) has only a few counts. The source of the sample is a study of blood T cell repertoires in COVID-19. The wider study: Sites in the United States, Italy and Spain provided acute and convalescent COVID-19 samples. Sources were T cells, B-cell-depleted T cells, or PBMCs; the material itself was cDNA or gDNA.

In the authors' methods: It was from reference gene primer amplification that nucleated cell counts were estimated. The assay was immunoSEQ multiplex PCR, and TCRdb's table has in-frame clones only and misses some. The D gene and trimming were derived from the DNA, and the V and J assignments and clone size from that table. The repertoire holds hundreds of thousands of clones, with around 86% as singletons. The CDR3 sequence is 13 residues long. V dropped 6 bases and J dropped 6; count of bases not matched to a gene: 7. Germline assignment: CDR1 ENHRY and CDR2 SYGVKD. The sample was peripheral blood. The chain uses TRBV10-3 and TRBJ1-1; 7 bases align to TRBD1. The receptor's source is a woman between 25 and 40 years old with active or convalescent COVID-19. The CDR3 sequence: CAIREQGKAEAFF. CDR3 nucleotide sequence: TGTGCCATCAGGGAACAGGGGAAGGCTGAAGCTTTCTTT.